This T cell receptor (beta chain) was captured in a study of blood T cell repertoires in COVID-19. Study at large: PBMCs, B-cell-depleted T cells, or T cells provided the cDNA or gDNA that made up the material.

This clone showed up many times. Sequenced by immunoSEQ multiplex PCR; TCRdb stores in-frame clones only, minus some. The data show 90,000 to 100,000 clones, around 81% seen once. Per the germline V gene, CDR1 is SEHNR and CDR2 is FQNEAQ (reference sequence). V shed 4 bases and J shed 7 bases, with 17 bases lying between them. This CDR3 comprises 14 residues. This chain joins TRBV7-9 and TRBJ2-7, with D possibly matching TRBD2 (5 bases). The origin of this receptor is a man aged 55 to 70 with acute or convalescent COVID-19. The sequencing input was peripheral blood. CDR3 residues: CASSSDWSEVEQYF. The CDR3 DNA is TGTGCCAGCAGCTCGGACTGGTCCGAGGTGGAGCAGTACTTC.